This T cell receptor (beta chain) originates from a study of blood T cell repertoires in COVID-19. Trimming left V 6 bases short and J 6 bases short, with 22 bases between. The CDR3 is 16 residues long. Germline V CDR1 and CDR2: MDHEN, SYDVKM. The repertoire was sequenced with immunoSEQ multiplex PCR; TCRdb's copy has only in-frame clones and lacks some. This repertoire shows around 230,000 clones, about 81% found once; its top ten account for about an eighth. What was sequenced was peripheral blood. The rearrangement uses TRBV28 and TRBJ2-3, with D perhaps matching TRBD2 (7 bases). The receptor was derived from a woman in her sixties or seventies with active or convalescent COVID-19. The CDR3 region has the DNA TGTGCCAGCAGCCCACCTAGGGGGGGGCCGGCGGATACGCAGTATTTT. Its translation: CASSPPRGGPADTQYF.